What follows are 9 T cell receptor beta chains derived from one specimen sequenced in a study of cytomegalovirus exposure and HLA in healthy donors. The PCR ran on 60 Vbeta and 13 Jbeta primers. Libraries were prepared by immunoSEQ multiplex PCR; TCRdb keeps only in-frame clonotypes and omits some of them. Of 200,000 to 250,000 clones listed, approximately 70% were seen once; the top ten hold 1.8%. Sequencing input: PBMCs. These receptors were collected from a woman in her 30s in good health and CMV-seronegative.

The chain carries TRBV6-6 and TRBJ2-5, with 8 positions matching TRBD1. The J call may be wrong; the DNA end is better matched by TRBJ2-7. The CDR3 extends over 14 amino acids. Germline CDR1 reads MNHNY; CDR2 reads SVGAGI (reference sequence). The chain's CDR3 is CASSPGQAPYEQYF. CDR3 nucleotides: TGTGCCAGCAGTCCGGGACAGGCTCCCTACGAGCAGTACTTC.

The genes are TRBV6-1 and TRBJ2-1, with D tentatively TRBD2 (5 bases). V was clipped by 6 bases and J by 8 bases, with 20 bases between them. The CDR3 runs 15 residues. CDR1 MNHNS and CDR2 SASEGT come from the germline V gene. Here the CDR3 DNA reads TGTGCCAGCAGCCGCCCCGAGCGAGGGAGCGATGAGCAGTTCTTC. Protein product: CASSRPERGSDEQFF.

There are a few counts of this clone. The chain joins TRBV5-6 to TRBJ2-7, with 10 bases aligning to TRBD2. This CDR3 comprises 13 residues. Looked up from germline, CDR1 is SGHDT and CDR2 is YYEEEE. The V segment lost 1 base and the J segment 6 bases; nucleotides outside the gene matches: 1. CDR3 sequence reads: CASSLTSGVEQYF. In nucleotides, the CDR3 is TGTGCCAGCAGCTTGACTAGCGGGGTCGAGCAGTACTTC.

The J gene is TRBJ2-7, the V gene TRBV9; D might be TRBD1 (6 bases). V lost 0 bases, J lost 2 bases, and 9 bases lay in between. CDR3 length equals 14 residues. From germline, CDR1 is SGDLS and CDR2 YYNGEE. The chain's CDR3 is CASSVGQDPYEQYF. The CDR3 DNA is TGTGCCAGCAGCGTAGGACAGGACCCCTACGAGCAGTACTTC. The full variable domain, in which reference TRBV9 and TRBJ2-7 provide the parts outside the CDR3, is DSGVTQTPKHLITATGQRVTLRCSPRSGDLSVYWYQQSLDQGLQFLIQYYNGEERAKGNILERFSAQQFPDLHSELNLSSLELGDSALYFCASSVGQDPYEQYFGPGTRLTVT.

This chain links TRBV9 with TRBJ2-2; D may be TRBD1 (5 bases). The CDR3 extends over 16 amino acids. Looked up from germline, CDR1 is SGDLS and CDR2 is YYNGEE. Trimming cost V 7 bases and J 6 bases, with 22 bases left between them. The CDR3 protein is CASGTPPRVEAGELFF. CDR3 coding DNA: TGTGCCAGCGGTACCCCCCCCAGGGTAGAGGCCGGGGAGCTGTTTTTT.

The V call is TRBV7-2, the J call TRBJ2-1; 9 bases are a match to TRBD2. With V trimmed by 0 bases and J by 10 bases, 7 bases remained unmatched. Germline V gene sequence: CDR1 SGHTA, CDR2 FQGNSA. This CDR3 is 15 amino acids long. The CDR3 bases are TGTGCCAGCAGCTTAGCTAGCGGGAGTGTATACGAGCAGTTCTTC. It is translated as CASSLASGSVYEQFF.

The chain is built from TRBV13 and TRBJ2-4; D may be TRBD2 (6 bases). The germline gives CDR1 PRHDT, CDR2 FYEKMQ (reference sequence). Trimming pared 5 bases from V and 8 bases from J, leaving 13 bases between. The CDR3 is 13 amino acids. Here the CDR3 reads CASSPQGGDIQYF. CDR3 DNA: TGTGCCAGCAGCCCCCAGGGAGGAGACATTCAGTACTTC.

The chain has TRBV11-2 and TRBJ2-1, with a tentative D call TRBD2 (5 bases). The CDR3 is made up of 14 amino acids. The V gene lost 5 bases and the J gene lost 6 bases, with 14 bases spanning the gap. Germline V gives CDR1 SGHAT, CDR2 FQNNGV. In DNA, the CDR3 is TGTGCCAGCAGCACCGATCAACTAGGCAATGAGCAGTTCTTC. Amino acids: CASSTDQLGNEQFF. The full variable domain, completed using reference TRBV11-2 and TRBJ2-1, is EAGVAQSPRYKIIEKRQSVAFWCNPISGHATLYWYQQILGQGPKLLIQFQNNGVVDDSQLPKDRFSAERLKGVDSTLKIQPAKLEDSAVYLCASSTDQLGNEQFFGPGTRLTVL.

V and J are TRBV5-3 and TRBJ1-4, with a possible D match to TRBD1 (5 bases). TRBV5-3 is an open reading frame whose function is uncertain. CDR3 length equals 15 residues. V was cut by 5 bases and J by 3 bases, with 14 bases left in between. Written as DNA, the CDR3 is TGTGCCAGAAGGCGACCAGGGCAGCCTAATGAAAAACTGTTTTTT. Its protein product is CARRRPGQPNEKLFF.